Presented here are 16 T cell receptor beta chains from one specimen sequenced in a study of blood T cell repertoires in COVID-19. Sequencing was performed with immunoSEQ multiplex PCR; in TCRdb, only in-frame clones are kept and a portion is missing. The sample lists about 26,000 clones, around 83% occurring once. Sequences were obtained from peripheral blood. Receptors were obtained from a human donor in a cohort sampled during active COVID-19.

The rearrangement links TRBV7-9 to TRBJ1-1; TRBD1 might be the D (6 bases). The CDR3 covers 11 residues. Germline values: CDR1 SEHNR, CDR2 FQNEAQ (reference sequence). Trimming removed 7 bases from V and 8 bases from J, with 11 bases in between. The CDR3 region has the DNA TGTGCCAGCACTCGGGACATAGAAGCTTTCTTT. Protein sequence: CASTRDIEAFF.

This sequence joins TRBV6-1 and TRBJ2-7; 7 bases match TRBD1. Trimming cost V 1 base and J 0 bases; bases outside gene matches: 3. From germline, CDR1 is MNHNS and CDR2 SASEGT. The CDR3 has 15 amino acids. The CDR3 here is CASSEGDRSSYEQYF. CDR3 coding DNA: TGTGCCAGCAGTGAAGGGGACAGAAGCTCCTACGAGCAGTACTTC.

The chain has TRBV5-1 and TRBJ2-2; 8 bases agree with TRBD1. CDR3 size: 16 residues. Germline CDR1 SGHRS, CDR2 YFSETQ. With V trimmed by 4 bases and J by 4 bases, 9 bases remained unmatched. This CDR3 reads CASSPGQGESTGELFF. CDR3 DNA: TGCGCCAGCAGCCCCGGACAGGGAGAGAGCACCGGGGAGCTGTTTTTT.

CDR3 sequence reads: CASRPRDSREETQYF. DNA of the CDR3: TGTGCCAGCAGACCCCGGGACTCGCGGGAAGAGACCCAGTACTTC. This chain connects TRBV6-5 to TRBJ2-5, with a weak D call TRBD2 (6 bases). CDR3 size: 15 residues. Germline-derived CDR1 and CDR2 are MNHEY and SVGAGI. V lost 6 bases and J lost 3, with 17 bases in between.

This sequence joins TRBV19 and TRBJ2-1; 11 positions agree with TRBD2. This CDR3 is built from 15 residues. J was trimmed by 8 bases and V by 6 bases; bases with no gene match: 9. CDR1 and CDR2 from the germline V gene are LNHDA and SQIVND (reference sequence). CDR3 loop: CASRETSGRGHEQFF. In DNA, the CDR3 is TGTGCCAGTAGAGAAACTAGCGGGAGAGGGCATGAGCAGTTCTTC.

The chain is built from TRBV6-6 and TRBJ1-5; the match to TRBD1 covers 9 bases. This CDR3 comprises 14 residues. In germline, CDR1 is MNHNY, CDR2 SVGAGI (reference sequence). With 8 bases clipped from V and 6 bases from J, the junction kept 8 bases outside the gene matches. As DNA, the CDR3 is TGTGCCAGCGTTCCGGGACAGGGACGTCAGCCCCAGCATTTT. Translation gives CASVPGQGRQPQHF.

This chain connects TRBV6-5 to TRBJ1-1; possibly TRBD1 for D (6 bases). CDR1 is MNHEY and CDR2 is SVGAGI in the germline V gene. CDR3 length: 13 residues. The V end was cut by 6 bases, the J end by 3 bases, with 11 bases between. DNA for the CDR3: TGTGCCAGCAGAGGGGGGGGTTACACTGAAGCTTTCTTT. Its protein product is CASRGGGYTEAFF.

This clone was counted between two and nine times. This chain uses TRBV6-6 with TRBJ2-2, with TRBD1 matching 9 bases. The length of the CDR3 is 15 residues. Germline assignment: CDR1 MNHNY and CDR2 SVGAGI (reference sequence). J lost 3 bases, V lost 3 bases, and 2 bases had no gene match. In DNA form, the CDR3 reads TGTGCCAGCAGTTATACAGGGGGCCACACCGGGGAGCTGTTTTTT. Translation: CASSYTGGHTGELFF.

The chain joins TRBV19 to TRBJ2-3; a weak D match, TRBD1 (5 bases). The CDR3 consists of 17 residues. Germline V gives CDR1 LNHDA, CDR2 SQIVND (reference sequence). V dropped 0 bases and J dropped 1 base, with 14 bases sitting between them. CDR3 DNA sequence: TGTGCCAGTAGTATAGATTTGGGGCCCGCTCGCACAGATACGCAGTATTTT. This codes for CASSIDLGPARTDTQYF.

The gene calls are TRBV15 and TRBJ1-2; tentatively, D is TRBD1 (5 bases). Germline V gives CDR1 LNHNV, CDR2 YYDKDF (reference sequence). The CDR3 extends over 15 amino acids. Trimming pared 5 bases from V and 4 bases from J, leaving 17 bases between. Here the CDR3 DNA reads TGTGCCACCAGCTCCAGATCCACAGGATCCTATGGCTACACCTTC. It yields the protein CATSSRSTGSYGYTF.

The chain carries TRBV6-2 or TRBV6-3 and TRBJ2-5; perhaps TRBD2 as D (5 bases). V was cut by 6 bases and J by 4 bases, with 12 bases left in between. Germline V CDR1 and CDR2: MNHEY, SVGEGT. The CDR3 runs 13 residues. This CDR3 is CASSESRGETQYF. As DNA, the CDR3 is TGTGCCAGCAGCGAGTCACGGGGAGAGACCCAGTACTTC.

V is TRBV7-9 and J is TRBJ1-1; D call uncertain. The CDR3 totals 15 residues. From germline, CDR1 is SEHNR and CDR2 FQNEAQ (reference sequence). V was pared by 1 base and J by 4 bases, with 13 bases between. The CDR3 bases are TGTGCCAGCAGCTTAGTGGGAGGGATGAGCACTGAAGCTTTCTTT. Translation gives CASSLVGGMSTEAFF.

The chain uses TRBV19 and TRBJ2-7; 8 nucleotides align to TRBD1. V lost 1 base, J lost 2 bases, and 1 base stayed unmatched. The CDR3 has 14 residues. In germline, CDR1 is LNHDA, CDR2 SQIVND (reference sequence). CDR3 bases: TGTGCCAGTAGTATAGGGACAGGGACCTACGAGCAGTACTTC. Residues: CASSIGTGTYEQYF. Variable domain in full (rest from reference TRBV19 and TRBJ2-7): DGGITQSPKYLFRKEGQNVTLSCEQNLNHDAMYWYRQDPGQGLRLIYYSQIVNDFQKGDIAEGYSVSREKKESFPLTVTSAQKNPTAFYLCASSIGTGTYEQYFGPGTRLTVT.

The chain carries TRBV5-8 and TRBJ1-1; 7 positions match TRBD1. Germline assignment: CDR1 SGHTS and CDR2 YDEGEE. J was trimmed by 10 bases and V by 5 bases; bases with no gene match: 14. The CDR3 is 14 amino acids. CDR3 sequence reads: CASRRGTGDVGAFF. The CDR3 DNA reads TGTGCCAGCAGGAGGGGAACAGGGGATGTGGGAGCTTTCTTT. Variable domain in full (rest from reference TRBV5-8 and TRBJ1-1): EAGVTQSPTHLIKTRGQQATLRCSPISGHTSVYWYQQALGLGLQFLLWYDEGEERNRGNFPPRFSGRQFPNYSSELNVNALELEDSALYLCASRRGTGDVGAFFGQGTRLTVV.

V is TRBV28 and J is TRBJ2-5; 10 bases are a match to TRBD2. V was clipped by 2 bases and J by 0 bases; unmatched bases: 0. The length of the CDR3 is 15 residues. The V gene's germline CDR1 is MDHEN and CDR2 SYDVKM. This CDR3 reads CASSLLAGDQETQYF. The CDR3 DNA reads as TGTGCCAGCAGTTTACTAGCGGGAGACCAAGAGACCCAGTACTTC.

The V and J genes are TRBV4-3 and TRBJ2-1, with D tentatively TRBD1 (5 bases). CDR3 length equals 16 residues. Germline V gene sequence: CDR1 LGHNA, CDR2 YSLEER. The V end was cut by 0 bases, the J end by 1 base, with 10 bases between. Here the CDR3 DNA reads TGCGCCAGCAGCCAAGATACCAGGGTGTCCTACAATGAGCAGTTCTTC. Its protein is CASSQDTRVSYNEQFF.